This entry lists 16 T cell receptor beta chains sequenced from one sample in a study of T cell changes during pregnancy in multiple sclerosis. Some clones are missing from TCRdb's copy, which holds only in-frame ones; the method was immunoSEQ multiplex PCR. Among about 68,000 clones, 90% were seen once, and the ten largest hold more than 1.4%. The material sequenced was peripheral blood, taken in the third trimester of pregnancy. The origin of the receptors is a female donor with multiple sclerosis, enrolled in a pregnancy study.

For the CDR3, the DNA is TGTGCCACTTCTGGGGGCTGGAATACCACAGATACGCAGTATTTT. As protein: CATSGGWNTTDTQYF. The chain combines TRBV9 with TRBJ2-3; D is possibly TRBD1 (6 bases). Trimming left V 9 bases short and J 2 bases short, with 19 bases between. CDR1 and CDR2 from the germline V gene are SGDLS and YYNGEE. This CDR3 region has 15 residues.

DNA for the CDR3: TGTGCCATCAGTGAAATAGGACTAGCGGTAACAGATACGCAGTATTTT. Amino acid sequence: CAISEIGLAVTDTQYF. The chain is built from TRBV10-3 and TRBJ2-3; TRBD2 matches at 10 bases. This CDR3 has 16 amino acids. The germline V gene has CDR1 ENHRY and CDR2 SYGVKD. Losses at the gene ends were 3 bases for V and 3 bases for J; bases not matched to a gene: 6.

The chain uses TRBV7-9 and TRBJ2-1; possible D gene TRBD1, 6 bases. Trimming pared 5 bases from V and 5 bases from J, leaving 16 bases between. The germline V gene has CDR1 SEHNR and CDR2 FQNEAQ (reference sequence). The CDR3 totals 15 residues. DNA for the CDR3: TGTGCCAGCAGCGTCCGGACAGTAGCCCACAATGAGCAGTTCTTC. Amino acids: CASSVRTVAHNEQFF.

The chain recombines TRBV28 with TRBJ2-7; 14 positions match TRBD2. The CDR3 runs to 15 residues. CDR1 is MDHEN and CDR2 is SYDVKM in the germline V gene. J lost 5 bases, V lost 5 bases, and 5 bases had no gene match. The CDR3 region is CASSVTSGGAHEQYF. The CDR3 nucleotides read TGTGCCAGCAGTGTGACTAGCGGGGGGGCCCACGAGCAGTACTTC.

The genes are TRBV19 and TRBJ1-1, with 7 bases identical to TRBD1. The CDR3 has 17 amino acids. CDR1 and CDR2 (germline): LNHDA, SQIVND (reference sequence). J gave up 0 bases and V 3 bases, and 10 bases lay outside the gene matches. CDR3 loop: CASSIRGVGGLNTEAFF. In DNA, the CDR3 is TGTGCCAGTAGTATCAGGGGGGTTGGCGGACTGAACACTGAAGCTTTCTTT.

The CDR3 loop is CASSLEPGDTQYF. CDR3 DNA sequence: TGTGCCAGCAGCTTGGAGCCAGGCGATACGCAGTATTTT. The chain couples TRBV5-6 to TRBJ2-3; D is unresolved. The CDR3 is 13 residues long. Germline V gene lookup returns CDR1 SGHDT and CDR2 YYEEEE. V lost 0 bases to trimming and J lost 6 bases, with 8 bases between them.

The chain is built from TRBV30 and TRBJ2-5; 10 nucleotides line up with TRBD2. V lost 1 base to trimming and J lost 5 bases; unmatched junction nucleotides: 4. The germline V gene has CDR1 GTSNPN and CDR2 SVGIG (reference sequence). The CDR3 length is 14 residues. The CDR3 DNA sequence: TGTGCCTGGAGTGAGGTAGCGGGGGGTGAGACCCAGTACTTC. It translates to CAWSEVAGGETQYF.

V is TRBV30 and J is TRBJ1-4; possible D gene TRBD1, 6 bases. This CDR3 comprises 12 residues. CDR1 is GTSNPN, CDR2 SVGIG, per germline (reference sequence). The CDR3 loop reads CAVGQTNEKLFF. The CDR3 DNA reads TGTGCTGTCGGACAGACGAATGAAAAACTGTTTTTT.

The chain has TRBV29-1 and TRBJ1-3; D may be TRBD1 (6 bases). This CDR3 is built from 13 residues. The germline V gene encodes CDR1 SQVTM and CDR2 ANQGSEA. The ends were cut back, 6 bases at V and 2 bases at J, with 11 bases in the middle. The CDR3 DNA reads TGCAGCGTGGACCCAGGGGCTGGAAACACCATATATTTT. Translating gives CSVDPGAGNTIYF.

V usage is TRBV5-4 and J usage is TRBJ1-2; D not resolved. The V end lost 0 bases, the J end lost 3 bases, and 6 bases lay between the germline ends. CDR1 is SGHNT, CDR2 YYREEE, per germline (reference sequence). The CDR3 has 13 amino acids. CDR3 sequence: CASSLALDYGYTF. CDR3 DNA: TGTGCCAGCAGCTTGGCACTGGACTATGGCTACACCTTC.

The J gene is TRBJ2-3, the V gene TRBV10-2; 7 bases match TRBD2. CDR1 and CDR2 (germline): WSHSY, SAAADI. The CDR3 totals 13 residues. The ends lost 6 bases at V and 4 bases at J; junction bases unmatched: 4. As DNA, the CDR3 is TGCGCCAGCAGCCGGGACTATTCAGATACGCAGTATTTT. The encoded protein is CASSRDYSDTQYF.

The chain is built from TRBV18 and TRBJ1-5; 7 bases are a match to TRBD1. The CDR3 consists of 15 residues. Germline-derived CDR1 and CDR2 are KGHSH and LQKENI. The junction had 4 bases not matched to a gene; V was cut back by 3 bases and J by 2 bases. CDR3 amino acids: CASSPTGDGNQPQHF. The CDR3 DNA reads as TGTGCCAGCTCACCTACAGGGGATGGCAATCAGCCCCAGCATTTT.

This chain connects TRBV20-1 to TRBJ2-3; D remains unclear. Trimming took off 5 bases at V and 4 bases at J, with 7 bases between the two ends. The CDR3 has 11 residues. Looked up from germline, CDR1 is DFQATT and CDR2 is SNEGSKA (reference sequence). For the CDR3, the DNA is TGCAGTGCTCGACTTTCAGATACGCAGTATTTT. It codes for CSARLSDTQYF.

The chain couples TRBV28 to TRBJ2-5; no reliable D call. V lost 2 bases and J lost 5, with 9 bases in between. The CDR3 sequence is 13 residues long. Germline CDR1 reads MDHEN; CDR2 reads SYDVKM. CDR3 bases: TGTGCCAGCAGTTTAGTTAGTCTGGAGACCCAGTACTTC. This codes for CASSLVSLETQYF. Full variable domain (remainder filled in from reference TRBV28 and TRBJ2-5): DVKVTQSSRYLVKRTGEKVFLECVQDMDHENMFWYRQDPGLGLRLIYFSYDVKMKEKGDIPEGYSVSREKKERFSLILESASTNQTSMYLCASSLVSLETQYFGPGTRLLVL.

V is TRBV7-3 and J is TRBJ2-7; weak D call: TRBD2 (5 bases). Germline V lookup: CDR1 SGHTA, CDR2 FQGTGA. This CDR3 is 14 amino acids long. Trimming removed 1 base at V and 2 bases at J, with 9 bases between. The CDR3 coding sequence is TGTGCCAGCAGCTTAAGCCGGGGAGCCTACGAGCAGTACTTC. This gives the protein CASSLSRGAYEQYF.

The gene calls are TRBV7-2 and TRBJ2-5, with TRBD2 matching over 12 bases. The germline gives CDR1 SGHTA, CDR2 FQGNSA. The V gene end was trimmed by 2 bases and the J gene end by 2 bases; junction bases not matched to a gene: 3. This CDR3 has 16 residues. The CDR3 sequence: CASSLSLAGGQETQYF. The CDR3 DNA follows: TGTGCCAGCAGCTTAAGTCTAGCGGGAGGGCAAGAGACCCAGTACTTC.